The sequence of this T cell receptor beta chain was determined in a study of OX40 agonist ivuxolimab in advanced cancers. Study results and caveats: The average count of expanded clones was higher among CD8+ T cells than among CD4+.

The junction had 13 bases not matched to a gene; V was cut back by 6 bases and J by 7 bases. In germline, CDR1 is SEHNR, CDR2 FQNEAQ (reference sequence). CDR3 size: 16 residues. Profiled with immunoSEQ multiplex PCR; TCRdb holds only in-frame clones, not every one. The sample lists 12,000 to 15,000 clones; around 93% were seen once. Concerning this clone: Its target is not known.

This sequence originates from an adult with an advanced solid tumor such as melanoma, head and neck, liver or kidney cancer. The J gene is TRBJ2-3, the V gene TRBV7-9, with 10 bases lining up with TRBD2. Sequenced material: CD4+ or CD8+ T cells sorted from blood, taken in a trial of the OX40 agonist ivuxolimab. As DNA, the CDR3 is TGTGCCAGCAGGCCAGCCCGGAGCGGGAGGGCCAATACGCAGTATTTT. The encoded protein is CASRPARSGRANTQYF.